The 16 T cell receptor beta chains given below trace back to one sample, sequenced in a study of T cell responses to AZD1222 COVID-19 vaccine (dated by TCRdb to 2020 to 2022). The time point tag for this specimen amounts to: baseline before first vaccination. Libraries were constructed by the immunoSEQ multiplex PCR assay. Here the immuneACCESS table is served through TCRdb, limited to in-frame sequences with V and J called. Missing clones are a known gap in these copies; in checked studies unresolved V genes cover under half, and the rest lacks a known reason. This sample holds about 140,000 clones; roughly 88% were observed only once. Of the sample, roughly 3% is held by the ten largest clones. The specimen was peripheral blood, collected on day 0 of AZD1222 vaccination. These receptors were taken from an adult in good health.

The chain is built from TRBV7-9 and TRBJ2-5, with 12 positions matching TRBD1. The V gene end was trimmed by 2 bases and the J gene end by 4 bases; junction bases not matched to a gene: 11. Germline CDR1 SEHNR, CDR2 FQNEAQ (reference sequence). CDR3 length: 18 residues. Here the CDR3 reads CASSLRALGTGGVETQYF. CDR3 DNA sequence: TGTGCCAGCAGCTTAAGAGCCCTTGGGACAGGGGGCGTAGAGACCCAGTACTTC.

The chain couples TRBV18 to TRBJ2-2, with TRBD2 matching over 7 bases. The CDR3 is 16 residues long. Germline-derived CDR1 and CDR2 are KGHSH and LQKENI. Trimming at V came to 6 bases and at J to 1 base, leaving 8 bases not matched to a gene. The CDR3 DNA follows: TGTGCCAGCTCCGAAGCTCTAGCGGAGAACACCGGGGAGCTGTTTTTT. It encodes CASSEALAENTGELFF. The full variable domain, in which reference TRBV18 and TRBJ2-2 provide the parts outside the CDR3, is NAGVMQNPRHLVRRRGQEARLRCSPMKGHSHVYWYRQLPEEGLKFMVYLQKENIIDESGMPKERFSAEFPKEGPSILRIQQVVRGDSAAYFCASSEALAENTGELFFGEGSRLTVL.

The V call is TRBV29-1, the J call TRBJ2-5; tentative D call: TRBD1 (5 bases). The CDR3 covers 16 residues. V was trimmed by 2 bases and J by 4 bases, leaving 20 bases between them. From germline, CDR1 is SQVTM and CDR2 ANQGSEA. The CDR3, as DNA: TGCAGCGTTGAAAATGACCCCCAGGGTTTATTAGAGACCCAGTACTTC. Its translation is CSVENDPQGLLETQYF.

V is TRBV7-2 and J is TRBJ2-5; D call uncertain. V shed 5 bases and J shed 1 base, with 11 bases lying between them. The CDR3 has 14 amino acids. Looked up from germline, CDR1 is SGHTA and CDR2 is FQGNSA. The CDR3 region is CASSPRLAQETQYF. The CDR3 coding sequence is TGTGCCAGCAGCCCTCGGCTTGCCCAAGAGACCCAGTACTTC. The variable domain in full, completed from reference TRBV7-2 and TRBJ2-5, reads GAGVSQSPSNKVTEKGKDVELRCDPISGHTALYWYRQSLGQGLEFLIYFQGNSAPDKSGLPSDRFSAERTGGSVSTLTIQRTQQEDSAVYLCASSPRLAQETQYFGPGTRLLVL.

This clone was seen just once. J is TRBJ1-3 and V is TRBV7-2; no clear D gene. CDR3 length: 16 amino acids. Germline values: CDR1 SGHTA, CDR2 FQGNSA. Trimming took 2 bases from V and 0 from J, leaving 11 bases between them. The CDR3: CASSLILGSSGNTIYF. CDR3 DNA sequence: TGTGCCAGCAGCTTAATTCTCGGAAGCTCTGGAAACACCATATATTTT.

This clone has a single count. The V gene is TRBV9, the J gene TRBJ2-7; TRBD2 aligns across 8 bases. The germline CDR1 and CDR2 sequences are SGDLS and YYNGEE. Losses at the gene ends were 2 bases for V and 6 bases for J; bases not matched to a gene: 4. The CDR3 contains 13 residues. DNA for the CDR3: TGTGCCAGCAGCGTCGGTAGCGGGACCGAGCAGTACTTC. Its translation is CASSVGSGTEQYF.

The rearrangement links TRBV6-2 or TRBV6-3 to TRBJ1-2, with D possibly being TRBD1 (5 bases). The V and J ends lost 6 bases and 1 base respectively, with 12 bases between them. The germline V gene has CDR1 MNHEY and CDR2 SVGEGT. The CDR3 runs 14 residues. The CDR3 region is CASSPGGVNYGYTF. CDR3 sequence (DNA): TGTGCCAGCAGCCCCGGGGGTGTTAACTATGGCTACACCTTC.

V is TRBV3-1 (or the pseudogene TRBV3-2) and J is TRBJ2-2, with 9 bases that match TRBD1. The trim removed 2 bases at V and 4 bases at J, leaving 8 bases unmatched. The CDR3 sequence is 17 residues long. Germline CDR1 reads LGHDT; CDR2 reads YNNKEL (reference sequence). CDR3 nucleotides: TGTGCCAGCAGCCAAAGGAGACAGGGGGGAGGCACCGGGGAGCTGTTTTTT. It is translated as CASSQRRQGGGTGELFF.

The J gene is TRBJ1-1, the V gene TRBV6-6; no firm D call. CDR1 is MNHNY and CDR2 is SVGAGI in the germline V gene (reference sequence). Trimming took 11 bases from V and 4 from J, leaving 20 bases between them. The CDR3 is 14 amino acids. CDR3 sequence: CASSHGGLGTEAFF. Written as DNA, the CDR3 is TGTGCCTCCAGCCATGGAGGACTGGGCACTGAAGCTTTCTTT.

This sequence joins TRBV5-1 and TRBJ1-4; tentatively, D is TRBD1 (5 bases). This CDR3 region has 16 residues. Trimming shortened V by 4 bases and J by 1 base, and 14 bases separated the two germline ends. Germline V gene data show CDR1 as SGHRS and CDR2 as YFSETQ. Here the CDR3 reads CASSTGGAVTNEKLFF. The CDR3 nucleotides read TGCGCCAGCAGCACCGGTGGGGCAGTAACTAATGAAAAACTGTTTTTT.

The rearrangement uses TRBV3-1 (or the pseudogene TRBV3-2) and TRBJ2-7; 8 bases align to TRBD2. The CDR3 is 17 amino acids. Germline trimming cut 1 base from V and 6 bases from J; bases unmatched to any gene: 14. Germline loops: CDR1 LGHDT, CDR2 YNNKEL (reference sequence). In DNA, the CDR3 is TGTGCCAGCAGCCAAGTGGCTAGCGGGTTCAGGGGACGCGAGCAGTACTTC. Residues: CASSQVASGFRGREQYF.

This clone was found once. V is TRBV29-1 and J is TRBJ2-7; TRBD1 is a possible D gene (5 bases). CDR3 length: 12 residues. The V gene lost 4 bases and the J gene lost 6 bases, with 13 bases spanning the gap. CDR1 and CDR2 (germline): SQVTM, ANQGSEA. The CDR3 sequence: CSVGPGWGEQYF. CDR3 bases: TGCAGCGTTGGCCCAGGGTGGGGCGAGCAGTACTTC.

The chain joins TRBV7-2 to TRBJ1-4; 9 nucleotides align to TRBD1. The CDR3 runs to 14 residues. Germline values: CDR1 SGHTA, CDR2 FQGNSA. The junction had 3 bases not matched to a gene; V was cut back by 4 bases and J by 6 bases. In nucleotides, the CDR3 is TGTGCCAGCAGCTCCCGGACAGGGGATGAAAAACTGTTTTTT. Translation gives CASSSRTGDEKLFF.

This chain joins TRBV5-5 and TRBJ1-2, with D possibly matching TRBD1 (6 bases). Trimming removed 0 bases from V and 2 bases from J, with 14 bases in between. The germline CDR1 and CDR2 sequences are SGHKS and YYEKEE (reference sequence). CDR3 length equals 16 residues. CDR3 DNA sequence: TGTGCCAGCAGCTTGGTATTGCGACAGGAGAACTATGGCTACACCTTC. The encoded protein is CASSLVLRQENYGYTF.

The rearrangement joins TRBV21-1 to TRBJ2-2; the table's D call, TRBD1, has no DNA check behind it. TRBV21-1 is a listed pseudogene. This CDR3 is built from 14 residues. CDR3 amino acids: CASSKRQGPGELFF. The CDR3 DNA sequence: TGTGCCAGCAGCAAACGACAGGGCCCCGGGGAGCTGTTTTTT.

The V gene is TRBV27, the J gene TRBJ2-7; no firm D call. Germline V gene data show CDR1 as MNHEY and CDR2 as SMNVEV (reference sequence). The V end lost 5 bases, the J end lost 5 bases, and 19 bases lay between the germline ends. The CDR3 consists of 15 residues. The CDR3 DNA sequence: TGTGCCAGCAGTCCCGGTCCTTCCTGGAGCCACGAGCAGTACTTC. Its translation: CASSPGPSWSHEQYF.